These 18 T cell receptor beta chains were sequenced from one sample in a study of metastatic and nonmetastatic thyroid tumors. Until they underwent thyroid surgery, no patient had received any treatment. TCRdb re-clonotyped the PCR reads through MiXCR. The profile covers around 30,000 clones, with roughly 23% appearing a single time and roughly 15% taken by the ten largest. Sequencing used blood. The receptor set was obtained from a female donor with papillary thyroid cancer or a benign thyroid nodule (not recorded which). Some clones in this sample may be carry-over from other donors' samples.

Many counts were recorded for this clone. The V call is TRBV20-1, the J call TRBJ2-7; 10 bases are a match to TRBD2. There are 16 residues in the CDR3. With V trimmed by 2 bases and J by 1 base, 8 bases remained unmatched. CDR1 is DFQATT, CDR2 SNEGSKA, per germline (reference sequence). CDR3 nucleotides: TGCAGTGCTAGACTAGCGGGAGAGCGAGGTTCCTACGAGCAGTACTTC. Translating gives CSARLAGERGSYEQYF.

The chain couples TRBV11-1 to TRBJ2-1; 8 nucleotides match TRBD2. Trimming removed 6 bases from V and 5 bases from J; junction bases left unmatched: 9. Germline V lookup: CDR1 SGHAT, CDR2 FQDESV (reference sequence). This CDR3 is built from 15 residues. The CDR3 region has the DNA TGTGCCAGCAGTCACACCGGACTAGCTGACAATGAGCAGTTCTTC. Amino acids: CASSHTGLADNEQFF.

This clone was counted a few times. The CDR3 spells CATSDSGQGRNEQFF. CDR3 DNA: TGTGCCACCAGTGATTCCGGACAGGGACGCAATGAGCAGTTCTTC. The rearrangement links TRBV24-1 to TRBJ2-1, with TRBD1 matching 8 bases. After removal of 2 bases from V and 6 bases from J, the junction contained 5 bases not matched to a gene. There are 15 residues in the CDR3. Germline-derived CDR1 and CDR2 are KGHDR and SFDVKD.

This clone was seen repeatedly, ten times or more. The rearrangement uses TRBV7-8 and TRBJ2-5; maybe TRBD2 (6 bases). From germline, CDR1 is SGHVS and CDR2 FQNEAQ. V lost 5 bases and J lost 4, with 17 bases in between. This CDR3 has 15 amino acids. The CDR3 sequence: CASSQKRLGGETQYF. The CDR3 coding sequence is TGTGCCAGCAGCCAAAAACGGTTGGGGGGAGAGACCCAGTACTTC.

This clone came up many times. The chain links TRBV6-1 to TRBJ2-5; D is perhaps TRBD2 (5 bases). This CDR3 has 14 residues. In germline, CDR1 is MNHNS, CDR2 SASEGT. Trimming took 5 bases from V and 4 from J, leaving 14 bases between them. CDR3 loop: CASSFGMDPETQYF. CDR3 sequence (DNA): TGTGCCAGCAGTTTCGGGATGGACCCAGAGACCCAGTACTTC.

The chain uses TRBV7-6 and TRBJ2-2; D perhaps matches TRBD2 (5 bases). The CDR3 length is 15 residues. Trimming pared 2 bases from V and 5 bases from J, leaving 12 bases between. Germline V gene lookup returns CDR1 SGHVS and CDR2 FNYEAQ. CDR3 nucleotides: TGTGCCAGCAGCTTACAAGCGGCTTTTACCGGGGAGCTGTTTTTT. Translated: CASSLQAAFTGELFF.

This clone was recorded a few times. The V and J genes are TRBV12-3 or TRBV12-4 and TRBJ2-7; D unclear. The CDR3 loop spans 13 amino acids. V was shortened by 3 bases and J by 6 bases, with 12 bases between the two germline ends. CDR3 sequence reads: CASSFLAMAEQYF. In nucleotides, the CDR3 is TGTGCCAGCAGTTTCTTGGCCATGGCCGAGCAGTACTTC.

The J gene is TRBJ1-1, the V gene TRBV6-2 or TRBV6-3; D remains unclear. Per the germline V gene, CDR1 is MNHEY and CDR2 is SVGEGT. The CDR3 covers 12 residues. V dropped 7 bases and J dropped 11 bases, with 17 bases sitting between them. CDR3 bases: TGTGCCAGCATCCCAGACGGACGGCGGGCTTTCTTT. Encoded protein: CASIPDGRRAFF.

This clone has at least ten counts. V and J are TRBV9 and TRBJ1-4; D is ambiguous. CDR1 SGDLS and CDR2 YYNGEE come from the germline V gene. The CDR3 covers 15 residues. Trimming pared 6 bases from V and 2 bases from J, leaving 14 bases between. The CDR3 DNA sequence: TGTGCCAGCACCACCGGCGGAGGGACTAATGAAAAACTGTTTTTT. It yields the protein CASTTGGGTNEKLFF.

The chain links TRBV27 to TRBJ2-7; the D is unclear. This CDR3 has 13 residues. Looked up from germline, CDR1 is MNHEY and CDR2 is SMNVEV (reference sequence). V shed 2 bases and J shed 6 bases, with 11 bases lying between them. This chain's CDR3 is CASSLTQSVEQYF. The CDR3 nucleotides read TGTGCCAGCAGTTTAACCCAATCGGTCGAGCAGTACTTC.

This clone was detected only a few times. At one end the junction does not follow the germline gene, possibly because of a read error. V is TRBV12-3 or TRBV12-4 and J is TRBJ2-2; D possibly corresponds to TRBD2 (6 bases). The CDR3 extends over 14 amino acids. The CDR3: CASNDGSYTGELFF. The CDR3 DNA sequence: TGTGCCAGCAACGACGGGAGTTACACAGGGGAGCTGTTTTTT.

This clone has more than one count but fewer than ten. A junction end diverges from the germline sequence, so it may reflect a read error. The chain employs TRBV6-6 and TRBJ1-1; 9 positions agree with TRBD1. The CDR3 loop spans 15 amino acids. Germline loops: CDR1 MNHNY, CDR2 SVGAGI (reference sequence). CDR3 nucleotide sequence: TGTGCCAGCAGTTACTCGGGACAGGGTAACACTGGAGCTTTCTTT. Residues: CASSYSGQGNTGAFF.

This clone was seen a handful of times. This clone may be a read error of a much larger clone one base away. This chain connects TRBV10-3 to TRBJ1-1; no clear D gene. Trimming removed 4 bases at V and 4 bases at J, with 10 bases between. The CDR3 runs 13 residues. Germline CDR1 and CDR2: ENHRY and SYGVKD. The CDR3 bases are TGTGCCATCAGTGGCCAGGTTAGCACTGAAGCTTTCTTT. This encodes CAISGQVSTEAFF.

The sample holds many counts of this clone. This chain links TRBV9 with TRBJ1-1; D might be TRBD1 (6 bases). CDR1 is SGDLS, CDR2 YYNGEE, per germline. V shed 4 bases and J shed 1 base, with 14 bases lying between them. CDR3 length: 15 amino acids. The CDR3 nucleotides read TGTGCCAGCAGCACCGGGGGGCGCGGGAACACTGAAGCTTTCTTT. It is translated as CASSTGGRGNTEAFF.

This clone was seen a handful of times. This chain uses TRBV6-5 with TRBJ2-7; D is undetermined. V lost 2 bases and J lost 6, with 23 bases in between. Germline CDR1 reads MNHEY; CDR2 reads SVGAGI. This CDR3 contains 17 residues. The DNA for the CDR3 is TGTGCCAGCAGTTACGACGGATGGGAAAACCCCGGCGGCGAGCAGTACTTC. Translated: CASSYDGWENPGGEQYF.

The chain links TRBV12-5 to TRBJ2-7; D not resolved. Per the germline V gene, CDR1 is LGHNT and CDR2 is FRNRAP. The CDR3 spans 11 residues. V lost 8 bases and J lost 3, with 8 bases in between. Here the CDR3 reads CASLASYEQYF. DNA for the CDR3: TGTGCTAGTTTAGCAAGCTACGAGCAGTACTTC. Variable domain in full (rest from reference TRBV12-5 and TRBJ2-7): DARVTQTPRHKVTEMGQEVTMRCQPILGHNTVFWYRQTMMQGLELLAYFRNRAPLDDSGMPKDRFSAEMPDATLATLKIQPSEPRDSAVYFCASLASYEQYFGPGTRLTVT.

Relative to its sample, this clone is medium-sized. This chain connects TRBV20-1 to TRBJ2-7; tentatively, D is TRBD2 (5 bases). V shed 4 bases and J shed 0 bases, with 16 bases lying between them. The CDR3 length is 15 residues. Germline V gives CDR1 DFQATT, CDR2 SNEGSKA (reference sequence). The CDR3 region has the DNA TGCAGTGCTAATAACCCGGGAACGAGCTCCTACGAGCAGTACTTC. Protein product: CSANNPGTSSYEQYF.

To note about this clone: A junction boundary mismatches the germline segment, possibly from a read error. The V gene is TRBV12-3 or TRBV12-4, the J gene TRBJ2-2; 7 bases are shared with TRBD2. The CDR3 loop spans 15 amino acids. Written as DNA, the CDR3 is TGTGCCAGCAGTTTTAGCGGGTCGGTCACCGTGGAGCTGTTTTTT. Translated, it gives CASSFSGSVTVELFF.